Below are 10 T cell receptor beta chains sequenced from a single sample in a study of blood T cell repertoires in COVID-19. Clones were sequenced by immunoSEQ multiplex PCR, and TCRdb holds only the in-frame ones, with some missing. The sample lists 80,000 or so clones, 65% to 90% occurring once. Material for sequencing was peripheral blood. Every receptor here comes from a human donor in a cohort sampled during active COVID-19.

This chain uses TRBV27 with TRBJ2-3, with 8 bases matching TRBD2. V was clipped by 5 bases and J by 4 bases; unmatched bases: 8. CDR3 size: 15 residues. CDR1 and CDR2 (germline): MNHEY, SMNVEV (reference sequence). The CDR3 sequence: CASSRQARGADTQYF. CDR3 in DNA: TGTGCCAGCAGTCGCCAGGCGCGGGGGGCAGATACGCAGTATTTT.

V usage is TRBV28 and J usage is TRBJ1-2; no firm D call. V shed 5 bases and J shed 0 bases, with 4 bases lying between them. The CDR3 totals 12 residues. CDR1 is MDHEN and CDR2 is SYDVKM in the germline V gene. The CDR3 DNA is TGTGCCAGCAGTACGGCTAACTATGGCTACACCTTC. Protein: CASSTANYGYTF.

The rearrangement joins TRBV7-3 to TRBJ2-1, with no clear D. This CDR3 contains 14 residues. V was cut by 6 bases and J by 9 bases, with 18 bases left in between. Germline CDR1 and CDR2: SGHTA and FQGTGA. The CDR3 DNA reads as TGTGCCAGCAGTAATAACGCCCCTTTGAGTGAGCAGTTCTTC. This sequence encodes CASSNNAPLSEQFF.

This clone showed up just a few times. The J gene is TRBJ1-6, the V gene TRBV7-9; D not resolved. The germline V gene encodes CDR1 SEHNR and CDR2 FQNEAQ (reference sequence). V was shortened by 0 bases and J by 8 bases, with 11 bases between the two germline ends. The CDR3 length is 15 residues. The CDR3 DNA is TGTGCCAGCAGCTTAGCCGTCGGGGTGGATTCACCCCTCCACTTT. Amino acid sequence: CASSLAVGVDSPLHF.

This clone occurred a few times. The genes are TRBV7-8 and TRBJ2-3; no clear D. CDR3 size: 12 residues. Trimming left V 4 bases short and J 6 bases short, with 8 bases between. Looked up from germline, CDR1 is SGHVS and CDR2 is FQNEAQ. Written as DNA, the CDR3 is TGTGCCAGCAGCTCGGTCTCGGATACGCAGTATTTT. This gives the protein CASSSVSDTQYF.

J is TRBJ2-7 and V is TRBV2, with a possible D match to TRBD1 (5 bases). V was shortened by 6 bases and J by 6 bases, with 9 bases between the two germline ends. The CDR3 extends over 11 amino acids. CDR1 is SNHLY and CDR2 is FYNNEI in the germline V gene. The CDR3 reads CASRQAREQYF. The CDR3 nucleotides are TGTGCCAGCAGACAGGCGCGCGAGCAGTACTTC.

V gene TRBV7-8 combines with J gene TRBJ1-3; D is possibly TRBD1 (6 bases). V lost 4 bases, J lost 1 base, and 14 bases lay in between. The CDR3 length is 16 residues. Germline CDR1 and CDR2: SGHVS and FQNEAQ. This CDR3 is CASSSRQVWSGNTIYF. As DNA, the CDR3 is TGTGCCAGCAGCTCCCGACAGGTTTGGTCTGGAAACACCATATATTTT.

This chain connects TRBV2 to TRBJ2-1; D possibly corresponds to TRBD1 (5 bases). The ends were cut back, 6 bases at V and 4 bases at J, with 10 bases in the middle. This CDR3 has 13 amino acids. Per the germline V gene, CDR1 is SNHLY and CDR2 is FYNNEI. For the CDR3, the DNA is TGTGCCAGCAGGGCCGACAGATACAATGAGCAGTTCTTC. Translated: CASRADRYNEQFF.

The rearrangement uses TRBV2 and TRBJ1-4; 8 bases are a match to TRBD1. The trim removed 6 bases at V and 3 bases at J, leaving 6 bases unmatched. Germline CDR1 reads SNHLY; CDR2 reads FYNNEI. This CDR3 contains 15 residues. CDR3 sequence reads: CASRVQGASNEKLFF. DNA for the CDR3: TGTGCCAGCAGAGTTCAGGGGGCGTCTAATGAAAAACTGTTTTTT. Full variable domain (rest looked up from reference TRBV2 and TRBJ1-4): EPEVTQTPSHQVTQMGQEVILRCVPISNHLYFYWYRQILGQKVEFLVSFYNNEISEKSEIFDDQFSVERPDGSNFTLKIRSTKLEDSAMYFCASRVQGASNEKLFFGSGTQLSVL.

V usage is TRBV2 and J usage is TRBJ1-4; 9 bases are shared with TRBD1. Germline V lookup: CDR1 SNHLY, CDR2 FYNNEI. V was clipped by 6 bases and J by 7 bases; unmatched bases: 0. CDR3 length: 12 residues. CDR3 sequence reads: CASRDRGEKLFF. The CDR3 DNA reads TGTGCCAGCAGGGACAGGGGTGAAAAACTGTTTTTT. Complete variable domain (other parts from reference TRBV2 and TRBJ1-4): EPEVTQTPSHQVTQMGQEVILRCVPISNHLYFYWYRQILGQKVEFLVSFYNNEISEKSEIFDDQFSVERPDGSNFTLKIRSTKLEDSAMYFCASRDRGEKLFFGSGTQLSVL.